This is a list of T cell receptor beta chains from one sample in a study of PD-1 blockade in classical Hodgkin lymphoma. TCRdb's table, derived via immunoSEQ multiplex PCR, lists solely in-frame clones and lacks some. The sample yields about 36,000 clones, around 63% seen once. Sequenced material: peripheral blood mononuclear cells (PBMCs), taken before the second cycle of nivolumab. All receptors derive from a human donor with classical Hodgkin lymphoma. CDR3s include the opening cysteine and the closing phenylalanine or tryptophan. The order of the fields is D gene, V gene, J gene, CDR3 length, clone size, CDR3 protein, CDR3 DNA. The D gene is left open where the match is weak. Only some rows state a clone size, as once, few, many or a class for expanded clones.

TRBD1	TRBV6-1	TRBJ1-2	15	few	CASSEAGTGIYGYTF	TGTGCCAGCAGTGAAGCCGGGACAGGGATTTATGGCTACACCTTC
TRBD1	TRBV27	TRBJ2-7	16	once	CASSLFPGTGTDEQYF	TGTGCCAGCAGTCTCTTCCCGGGGACAGGGACCGACGAGCAGTACTTC
.	TRBV4-3	TRBJ1-2	14	.	CASSQDRVGYGYTF	TGCGCCAGCAGCCAAGATCGGGTCGGCTATGGCTACACCTTC
.	TRBV19	TRBJ2-5	13	.	CASRGSQQETQYF	TGTGCCAGTAGGGGGAGTCAACAAGAGACCCAGTACTTC
TRBD2	TRBV5-6	TRBJ2-3	16	.	CASSFKRGANTDTQYF	TGTGCCAGCAGTTTTAAGCGGGGGGCCAACACAGATACGCAGTATTTT
.	TRBV2	TRBJ1-5	14	once	CASASDGLNQPQHF	TGTGCCAGCGCTTCGGACGGACTCAATCAGCCCCAGCATTTT
.	TRBV28	TRBJ2-6	13	once	CASSKAGANVLTF	TGTGCCAGCAGTAAAGCTGGGGCCAACGTCCTGACTTTC
.	TRBV9	TRBJ2-1	15	.	CASSVEGWIVNEQFF	TGTGCCAGCAGCGTCGAGGGGTGGATAGTAAATGAGCAGTTCTTC
TRBD1	TRBV2	TRBJ2-5	15	.	CASGGQGQRGETQYF	TGTGCCAGTGGGGGACAGGGCCAACGGGGAGAGACCCAGTACTTC
.	TRBV5-1	TRBJ2-2	16	.	CASSAPTDANTGELFF	TGCGCCAGCAGCGCCCCGACAGACGCGAACACCGGGGAGCTGTTTTTT
.	TRBV2	TRBJ2-1	17	.	CASSEALLRSRVNEQFF	TGTGCCAGCAGTGAAGCGCTTCTGCGGTCAAGGGTCAATGAGCAGTTCTTC